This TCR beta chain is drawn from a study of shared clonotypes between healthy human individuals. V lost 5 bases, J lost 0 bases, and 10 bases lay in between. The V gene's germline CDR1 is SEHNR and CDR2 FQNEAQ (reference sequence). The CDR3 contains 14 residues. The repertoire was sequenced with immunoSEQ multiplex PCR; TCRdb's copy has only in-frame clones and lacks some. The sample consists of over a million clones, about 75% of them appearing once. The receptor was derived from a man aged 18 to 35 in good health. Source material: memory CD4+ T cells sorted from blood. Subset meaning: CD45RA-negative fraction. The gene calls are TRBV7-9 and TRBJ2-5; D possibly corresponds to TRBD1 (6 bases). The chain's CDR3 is CASSPGTNQETQYF. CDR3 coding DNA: TGTGCCAGCAGCCCCGGGACAAACCAAGAGACCCAGTACTTC.